This T cell receptor beta chain was obtained from a study of cytomegalovirus exposure and HLA in healthy donors. The CDR3 is 16 residues long. The V end was cut by 0 bases, the J end by 1 base, with 12 bases between. Per germline, CDR1 SGHNT and CDR2 YYREEE (reference sequence). The study ran its PCR with 60 Vbeta and 13 Jbeta primers. The protocol was immunoSEQ multiplex PCR, while the TCRdb copy is restricted to in-frame clones and leaves out a portion. The data show some 160,000 clones, around 80% seen once. The clonotype originates from a boy younger than 10 in good health and CMV-seronegative. V gene TRBV5-4 combines with J gene TRBJ2-3; D may be TRBD1 (5 bases). The sequenced material came from PBMCs. The CDR3 bases are TGTGCCAGCAGCTTGGCTCCCTGGGGCCGCACAGATACGCAGTATTTT. This sequence encodes CASSLAPWGRTDTQYF.